The rows below give T cell receptor beta chains drawn from one sample of a study of cytomegalovirus exposure and HLA in healthy donors. Here immunoSEQ multiplex PCR was the method, and the copy in TCRdb shows in-frame clones only, minus some. The sample lists roughly 80,000 clones, about 88% occurring once. Sequenced input: PBMCs. The receptors shown here come from a woman aged 45 to 65 in good health and CMV-seronegative. Each CDR3 is given with its conserved first and last residue. The D gene is left open where the match is weak. Not all rows give a size; the values are once, few, many and, for expanded clones, a class.

v_gene	abundance	j_gene	d_gene	CDR3aa	CDR3nt
TRBV5-1	.	TRBJ1-2	.	CASSFELLYGYTF	TGCGCCAGCAGCTTCGAGTTACTCTATGGCTACACCTTC
TRBV27	.	TRBJ2-5	TRBD2	CASSLAGVRETQYF	TGTGCCAGTTCCTTAGCGGGAGTTCGGGAGACCCAGTACTTC
TRBV4-1	.	TRBJ1-1	.	CASSQIVGGANTEAFF	TGCGCCAGCAGCCAAATAGTAGGGGGGGCAAACACTGAAGCTTTCTTT
TRBV6-1	.	TRBJ1-5	TRBD1	CASWGQTSNQPQHF	TGTGCCAGTTGGGGACAGACAAGCAATCAGCCCCAGCATTTT
TRBV2	.	TRBJ2-7	TRBD2	CASRFGLAGSYEQYF	TGTGCCAGCAGATTCGGACTAGCGGGTAGCTACGAGCAGTACTTC
TRBV6-1	.	TRBJ2-5	TRBD1	CASSGAGTGKQYQETQYF	TGTGCCAGCAGTGGGGCAGGGACAGGGAAGCAGTATCAAGAGACCCAGTACTTC
TRBV18	.	TRBJ1-4	.	CASSPFGQMEKLFF	TGTGCCAGCTCACCATTTGGACAGATGGAAAAACTGTTTTTT
TRBV5-1	.	TRBJ1-1	.	CASSLGTASTEAFF	TGCGCCAGCAGCTTGGGGACAGCGAGCACTGAAGCTTTCTTT
TRBV12-5	.	TRBJ1-1	.	CASGLVGGARTEAFF	TGTGCTAGTGGTTTGGTAGGGGGGGCACGCACTGAAGCTTTCTTT
TRBV19	.	TRBJ1-1	TRBD1	CASSKWTGDGNTEAFF	TGTGCCAGTAGTAAGTGGACAGGGGATGGGAACACTGAAGCTTTCTTT
TRBV9	.	TRBJ2-1	TRBD2	CASSVGLASDEQFF	TGTGCCAGCAGCGTAGGACTAGCTTCCGATGAGCAGTTCTTC
TRBV6-1	.	TRBJ2-1	TRBD2	CASSTGTSIHEQFF	TGTGCCAGCAGTACCGGGACTAGCATCCATGAGCAGTTCTTC
TRBV6-5	.	TRBJ2-1	.	CASSYLPPTYNEQFF	TGTGCCAGCAGCTATCTCCCGCCCACCTACAATGAGCAGTTCTTC
TRBV7-9	few	TRBJ1-5	TRBD1	CASSLLGTAEQPQHF	TGTGCCAGCAGCCTCCTAGGGACAGCAGAACAGCCCCAGCATTTT
TRBV28	.	TRBJ1-1	.	CASRSQIEAFF	TGTGCCAGCAGATCCCAGATAGAAGCTTTCTTT
TRBV29-1	once	TRBJ2-1	.	CSVAHTNEQFF	TGCAGCGTTGCCCACACCAATGAGCAGTTCTTC
TRBV5-4	.	TRBJ1-4	.	CASSHGGAGPNEKLFF	TGTGCCAGCAGCCATGGCGGGGCAGGACCTAATGAAAAACTGTTTTTT
TRBV6-1	once	TRBJ2-5	.	CASSGLDGETQYF	TGTGCCAGCAGTGGACTAGACGGAGAGACCCAGTACTTC
TRBV10-3	.	TRBJ1-2	TRBD1	CAIQGLTGQTSYGYTF	TGTGCCATCCAGGGCCTGACAGGGCAAACCTCTTATGGCTACACCTTC
TRBV10-2	once	TRBJ1-5	.	CASSEVGGASNQPQHF	TGCGCCAGCAGTGAGGTGGGAGGGGCCAGCAATCAGCCCCAGCATTTT
TRBV7-6	.	TRBJ1-1	.	CASSLAPQGTEAFF	TGTGCCAGCAGCTTAGCTCCCCAGGGCACTGAAGCTTTCTTT
TRBV6-5	.	TRBJ1-6	TRBD1	CASTRDSKNNSPLHF	TGTGCCAGCACCCGGGACAGTAAAAATAATTCACCCCTCCACTTT
TRBV4-2	.	TRBJ2-7	TRBD2	CASSQGLAGVPYEQYF	TGTGCCAGCAGCCAAGGACTAGCGGGAGTCCCCTACGAGCAGTACTTC
TRBV6-5	.	TRBJ1-5	TRBD1	CASSYTTGDQPQHF	TGTGCCAGCAGTTACACGACAGGGGATCAGCCCCAGCATTTT
TRBV28	.	TRBJ2-7	.	CASSSYSYEQYF	TGTGCCAGCAGTTCGTACTCCTACGAGCAGTACTTC
TRBV7-9	once	TRBJ2-5	TRBD2	CASSLGDRAGTTQETQYF	TGTGCCAGCAGCTTAGGTGACCGAGCGGGGACCACACAAGAGACCCAGTACTTC
TRBV6-1	.	TRBJ1-1	.	CASTEGGRPNTEAFF	TGTGCCAGCACCGAAGGGGGACGGCCGAACACTGAAGCTTTCTTT